The 28 T cell receptor beta chains in this list originate from one sample, sequenced in a study of glioma-infiltrating T cells after dendritic cell vaccination. Clones were sequenced by immunoSEQ multiplex PCR, and TCRdb holds only the in-frame ones, with some missing. The sample lists some 87,000 clones, approximately 81% occurring once. Here the sequenced sample was blood, taken before dendritic cell vaccination. These receptors all stem from a human donor with glioblastoma.

This chain joins TRBV6-5 and TRBJ2-7; 8 bases agree with TRBD2. Germline V gives CDR1 MNHEY, CDR2 SVGAGI. The CDR3 runs to 15 residues. V was pared by 6 bases and J by 0 bases, with 7 bases of the junction left unmatched. As DNA, the CDR3 is TGTGCCAGCAGGCCCCACGGGGGGGCCTCCTACGAGCAGTACTTC. It codes for CASRPHGGASYEQYF.

The chain carries TRBV6-1 and TRBJ1-3; D is unresolved. This CDR3 contains 15 residues. The V gene lost 3 bases and the J gene lost 6 bases, with 15 bases spanning the gap. Germline CDR1 is MNHNS and CDR2 is SASEGT. CDR3 sequence (DNA): TGTGCCAGCAGTGAGGCCCCAACTAGACTAAACACCATATATTTT. Translated, it gives CASSEAPTRLNTIYF.

V usage is TRBV19 and J usage is TRBJ1-4; D is possibly TRBD1 (6 bases). V was shortened by 7 bases and J by 5 bases, with 11 bases between the two germline ends. Germline V gene lookup returns CDR1 LNHDA and CDR2 SQIVND (reference sequence). The CDR3 is 13 residues long. The DNA for the CDR3 is TGTGCCAGTAAAGGACAGCTCAATGAAAAACTGTTTTTT. Protein: CASKGQLNEKLFF.

The chain is built from TRBV5-1 and TRBJ2-5; TRBD2 matches 7 bases. Trimming took 5 bases from V and 3 from J; bases not matched to a gene: 13. The CDR3 has 16 residues. Per the germline V gene, CDR1 is SGHRS and CDR2 is YFSETQ. The CDR3, as DNA: TGCGCCAGCAGTTATGAAGCGGGGTTTCCCGAAGAGACCCAGTACTTC. Translated, it gives CASSYEAGFPEETQYF.

This clone came up once. V usage is TRBV19 and J usage is TRBJ1-1; a possible D gene is TRBD1 (6 bases). Per the germline V gene, CDR1 is LNHDA and CDR2 is SQIVND (reference sequence). This CDR3 comprises 15 residues. Trimming took off 5 bases at V and 7 bases at J, with 20 bases between the two ends. DNA for the CDR3: TGTGCCAGTAGTGCCGCGGCGGGGGGCTGGGGTGAAGCTTTCTTT. Its protein is CASSAAAGGWGEAFF.

The CDR3 nucleotides are TGTGCCAGTAGTTTTACCGAATCGACAGGTTATCAGCCCCAGCATTTT. Translating it yields CASSFTESTGYQPQHF. The chain couples TRBV19 to TRBJ1-5; the D gene is possibly TRBD1 (6 bases). CDR1 and CDR2 (germline): LNHDA, SQIVND (reference sequence). Trimming took off 5 bases at V and 5 bases at J, with 19 bases between the two ends. The CDR3 covers 16 residues.

This clone showed up just a few times. The chain recombines TRBV7-9 with TRBJ1-3, with 7 bases identical to TRBD1. The CDR3 is made up of 16 amino acids. J lost 0 bases, V lost 2 bases, and 4 bases had no gene match. CDR1 SEHNR and CDR2 FQNEAQ come from the germline V gene (reference sequence). CDR3 residues: CASSLWTGRSGNTIYF. The CDR3 DNA is TGTGCCAGCAGCTTATGGACAGGCCGCTCTGGAAACACCATATATTTT. The full variable domain, its missing parts supplied by reference TRBV7-9 and TRBJ1-3, is DTGVSQNPRHKITKRGQNVTFRCDPISEHNRLYWYRQTLGQGPEFLTYFQNEAQLEKSRLLSDRFSAERPKGSFSTLEIQRTEQGDSAMYLCASSLWTGRSGNTIYFGEGSWLTVV.

The V and J genes are TRBV5-1 and TRBJ2-6; perhaps TRBD1 as D (5 bases). CDR1 is SGHRS, CDR2 YFSETQ, per germline. This CDR3 comprises 16 residues. V was shortened by 4 bases and J by 0 bases, with 11 bases between the two germline ends. The CDR3 spells CASSPNRISGANVLTF. CDR3 bases: TGCGCCAGCAGCCCTAACAGGATCTCTGGGGCCAACGTCCTGACTTTC.

The chain joins TRBV27 to TRBJ2-5; the match to TRBD2 covers 9 bases. Germline assignment: CDR1 MNHEY and CDR2 SMNVEV (reference sequence). The CDR3 spans 16 residues. The trim removed 1 base at V and 5 bases at J, leaving 8 bases unmatched. The CDR3 reads CASSLWGGGASETQYF. DNA for the CDR3: TGTGCCAGCAGTTTATGGGGCGGGGGGGCTTCGGAGACCCAGTACTTC.

This rearrangement joins TRBV5-1 to TRBJ1-2; 8 nucleotides align to TRBD1. There are 14 residues in the CDR3. Germline CDR1 and CDR2: SGHRS and YFSETQ. Trimming took 4 bases from V and 7 from J; bases not matched to a gene: 9. The CDR3 DNA reads TGCGCCAGCAGCGATCCGCCAGGGGGCTCTGGCTACACCTTC. Translating gives CASSDPPGGSGYTF.

The chain uses TRBV6-5 and TRBJ1-2, with D unclear. The CDR3 sequence is 11 residues long. CDR1 is MNHEY and CDR2 is SVGAGI in the germline V gene. V was shortened by 9 bases and J by 8 bases, with 13 bases between the two germline ends. CDR3 DNA sequence: TGTGCCAGTCGTGGTTCCTACGGCTACACCTTC. As protein: CASRGSYGYTF.

The gene calls are TRBV4-1 and TRBJ2-3; possible D gene TRBD2, 7 bases. Germline V CDR1 and CDR2: MGHRA, YSYEKL. Trimming stripped 4 bases from V and 0 bases from J, with 17 bases between. This CDR3 contains 17 residues. Here the CDR3 DNA reads TGCGCCAGCAGCCGGACGGGGGGCCACGCTAGCACAGATACGCAGTATTTT. It encodes CASSRTGGHASTDTQYF.

There are a few counts of this clone. The J gene is TRBJ1-4, the V gene TRBV10-3; D is perhaps TRBD1 (6 bases). CDR3 length: 14 amino acids. Trimming pared 6 bases from V and 8 bases from J, leaving 16 bases between. The germline CDR1 and CDR2 sequences are ENHRY and SYGVKD. The CDR3 nucleotides are TGTGCCATCAGAGGAACAGGGTCTGGAGAAAAACTGTTTTTT. Translated: CAIRGTGSGEKLFF.

CDR3 loop: CASMTGQNTGELFF. The CDR3, as DNA: TGTGCCAGCATGACAGGTCAGAACACCGGGGAGCTGTTTTTT. The chain combines TRBV5-4 with TRBJ2-2; possibly TRBD1 for D (6 bases). From germline, CDR1 is SGHNT and CDR2 YYREEE (reference sequence). The germline V and J ends were trimmed by 6 bases and 1 base, with 10 bases remaining between them. The CDR3 totals 14 residues. Variable domain in full (rest from reference TRBV5-4 and TRBJ2-2): ETGVTQSPTHLIKTRGQQVTLRCSSQSGHNTVSWYQQALGQGPQFIFQYYREEENGRGNFPPRFSGLQFPNYSSELNVNALELDDSALYLCASMTGQNTGELFFGEGSRLTVL.

The V call is TRBV6-1, the J call TRBJ2-2; 9 nucleotides agree with TRBD1. The V gene's germline CDR1 is MNHNS and CDR2 SASEGT. The CDR3 is 15 residues long. V shed 6 bases and J 3 bases; nucleotides not matched to a gene: 5. CDR3 nucleotide sequence: TGTGCCAGCAGGGAAACAGGGGGCCACACCGGGGAGCTGTTTTTT. It translates to CASRETGGHTGELFF.

This clone appeared once. J is TRBJ2-1 and V is TRBV5-1, with 8 nucleotides matching TRBD2. Germline assignment: CDR1 SGHRS and CDR2 YFSETQ. This CDR3 is built from 17 residues. Unmatched junction bases numbered 11, after V lost 4 bases and J lost 2 bases. DNA for the CDR3: TGCGCCAGCAGCCCCCCCCGACTAGCGAGCCCCTACAATGAGCAGTTCTTC. It is translated as CASSPPRLASPYNEQFF.

The gene calls are TRBV29-1 and TRBJ2-7, with D maybe TRBD1 (6 bases). The CDR3 is made up of 11 amino acids. Germline V gene data show CDR1 as SQVTM and CDR2 as ANQGSEA. In nucleotides, the CDR3 is TGCAGGATTGACAGGTATTACGAGCAGTACTTC. Translated: CRIDRYYEQYF.

The genes are TRBV18 and TRBJ1-1; tentative D call: TRBD1 (6 bases). V was cut by 6 bases and J by 5 bases, with 16 bases left in between. The CDR3 loop spans 14 amino acids. Germline V lookup: CDR1 KGHSH, CDR2 LQKENI. CDR3 amino acids: CASSQGGGITEAFF. Written as DNA, the CDR3 is TGTGCCAGCTCTCAAGGGGGGGGAATAACTGAAGCTTTCTTT.

V gene TRBV2 combines with J gene TRBJ1-1; possibly TRBD1 for D (6 bases). The V and J ends lost 6 bases and 1 base respectively, with 12 bases between them. CDR1 is SNHLY and CDR2 is FYNNEI in the germline V gene. CDR3 length equals 14 residues. Here the CDR3 reads CASRGYRENTEAFF. The CDR3 DNA is TGTGCCAGCAGGGGTTACAGGGAGAACACTGAAGCTTTCTTT.

The chain has TRBV5-1 and TRBJ1-5; 7 bases are shared with TRBD1. The germline gives CDR1 SGHRS, CDR2 YFSETQ. The CDR3 runs to 15 residues. After removal of 0 bases from V and 7 bases from J, the junction contained 7 bases not matched to a gene. CDR3 amino acids: CASSLAGQSFQPQHF. DNA of the CDR3: TGCGCCAGCAGCTTGGCGGGACAGTCCTTCCAGCCCCAGCATTTT.

V is TRBV5-1 and J is TRBJ1-2; D gene ambiguous. This CDR3 is built from 12 residues. Trimming stripped 3 bases from V and 6 bases from J, with 9 bases between. Looked up from germline, CDR1 is SGHRS and CDR2 is YFSETQ. CDR3 coding DNA: TGCGCCAGCAGCTCCGGCGGGAATGGCTACACCTTC. Translation: CASSSGGNGYTF.

The chain is built from TRBV4-2 and TRBJ1-1; 10 bases are shared with TRBD1. V shed 4 bases and J 6 bases; nucleotides not matched to a gene: 5. CDR1 and CDR2 (germline): LGHNA, YNFKEQ. The CDR3 runs to 14 residues. This CDR3 is CASSRLTGGSEAFF. The CDR3 DNA is TGTGCCAGCAGCCGCCTGACAGGGGGCTCTGAAGCTTTCTTT.

This sequence joins TRBV15 and TRBJ1-2; D unclear. Germline CDR1 LNHNV, CDR2 YYDKDF (reference sequence). This CDR3 contains 14 residues. Trimming took 0 bases from V and 4 from J, leaving 9 bases between them. This CDR3 reads CATSRDTTSYGYTF. CDR3 coding DNA: TGTGCCACCAGCAGAGATACCACGAGCTATGGCTACACCTTC.

This clone was seen only once. This chain connects TRBV19 to TRBJ2-3; 8 positions agree with TRBD2. The CDR3 extends over 13 amino acids. Germline CDR1 reads LNHDA; CDR2 reads SQIVND (reference sequence). The V gene end was trimmed by 7 bases and the J gene end by 2 bases; junction bases not matched to a gene: 2. CDR3 region: CASKREPTDTQYF. The CDR3 DNA reads TGTGCCAGTAAGCGGGAGCCCACAGATACGCAGTATTTT.

The chain combines TRBV2 with TRBJ1-5, with D perhaps TRBD1 (6 bases). Per germline, CDR1 SNHLY and CDR2 FYNNEI. CDR3 size: 12 residues. Trimming removed 8 bases from V and 3 bases from J, with 8 bases in between. For the CDR3, the DNA is TGTGCCAGCGGACAGCCCAATCAGCCCCAGCATTTT. This sequence encodes CASGQPNQPQHF.

This clone was seen a single time. This rearrangement joins TRBV7-6 to TRBJ2-4; D remains ambiguous. The CDR3 contains 15 residues. Trimming took 2 bases from V and 0 from J, leaving 8 bases between them. CDR1 SGHVS and CDR2 FNYEAQ come from the germline V gene. CDR3 bases: TGTGCCAGCAGCTTAACTCGTGTAGCCAAAAACATTCAGTACTTC. This gives the protein CASSLTRVAKNIQYF. Full variable domain (outside the CDR3, taken from reference TRBV7-6 and TRBJ2-4): GAGVSQSPRYKVTKRGQDVALRCDPISGHVSLYWYRQALGQGPEFLTYFNYEAQQDKSGLPNDRFSAERPEGSISTLTIQRTEQRDSAMYRCASSLTRVAKNIQYFGAGTRLSVL.

CDR3 sequence reads: CASSFLASSGTDTQYF. The CDR3 bases are TGTGCCAGCAGCTTCCTGGCTAGCTCAGGCACAGATACGCAGTATTTT. J is TRBJ2-3 and V is TRBV7-9; D is possibly TRBD2 (5 bases). Per germline, CDR1 SEHNR and CDR2 FQNEAQ (reference sequence). CDR3 length: 16 residues. V lost 3 bases and J 1 base, leaving 14 bases between the germline ends. The whole variable domain, remainder taken from reference TRBV7-9 and TRBJ2-3, is DTGVSQNPRHKITKRGQNVTFRCDPISEHNRLYWYRQTLGQGPEFLTYFQNEAQLEKSRLLSDRFSAERPKGSFSTLEIQRTEQGDSAMYLCASSFLASSGTDTQYFGPGTRLTVL.

The chain uses TRBV12-5 and TRBJ2-7, with TRBD2 identical over 10 bases. Looked up from germline, CDR1 is LGHNT and CDR2 is FRNRAP. Germline trimming cut 3 bases from V and 5 bases from J; bases unmatched to any gene: 7. The CDR3 loop spans 15 amino acids. CDR3 DNA: TGTGCTAGTGGTTTTTACGGACTAGCGGCTGACGAGCAGTACTTC. This codes for CASGFYGLAADEQYF.